The T cell receptor beta chain described here comes from a study of regulatory T cells in long-lasting Graves disease. This CDR3 is 14 amino acids long. V was clipped by 7 bases and J by 2 bases; unmatched bases: 8. CDR1 and CDR2 from the germline V gene are DFQATT and SNEGSKA (reference sequence). Time point denoted: newly diagnosed GD, antithyroid drugs for less than 3 months. Extracted PBMC RNA gave rise to the TCR library. Combining iRepertoire HTBI primers with Arm-PCR of CDR3 regions, the authors built TCR beta libraries. Each CDR3 protein is one row after TCRdb ran MiXCR on the multiplex PCR reads. The sample has some 500,000 distinct CDR3 sequences; about 14% are singletons. The same sample was also studied in work on T cells in Graves' hyperthyroidism and ophthalmopathy. From that study: Together with thyroid ultrasound, orbital computed tomography, serum thyroxine and TRAb, clinical symptoms were used for diagnoses.

The sample in question was peripheral blood mononuclear cells (PBMCs), obtained at new diagnosis, from a patient treated with antithyroid drugs. The clonotype was recovered from a man aged 25-45 years with Graves disease. This chain uses TRBV20-1 with TRBJ2-1; 7 nucleotides align to TRBD2. CDR3 residues: CSGSGTTTYNEQFF. The CDR3, as DNA: TGCAGTGGGTCCGGGACTACAACCTACAATGAGCAGTTCTTC.